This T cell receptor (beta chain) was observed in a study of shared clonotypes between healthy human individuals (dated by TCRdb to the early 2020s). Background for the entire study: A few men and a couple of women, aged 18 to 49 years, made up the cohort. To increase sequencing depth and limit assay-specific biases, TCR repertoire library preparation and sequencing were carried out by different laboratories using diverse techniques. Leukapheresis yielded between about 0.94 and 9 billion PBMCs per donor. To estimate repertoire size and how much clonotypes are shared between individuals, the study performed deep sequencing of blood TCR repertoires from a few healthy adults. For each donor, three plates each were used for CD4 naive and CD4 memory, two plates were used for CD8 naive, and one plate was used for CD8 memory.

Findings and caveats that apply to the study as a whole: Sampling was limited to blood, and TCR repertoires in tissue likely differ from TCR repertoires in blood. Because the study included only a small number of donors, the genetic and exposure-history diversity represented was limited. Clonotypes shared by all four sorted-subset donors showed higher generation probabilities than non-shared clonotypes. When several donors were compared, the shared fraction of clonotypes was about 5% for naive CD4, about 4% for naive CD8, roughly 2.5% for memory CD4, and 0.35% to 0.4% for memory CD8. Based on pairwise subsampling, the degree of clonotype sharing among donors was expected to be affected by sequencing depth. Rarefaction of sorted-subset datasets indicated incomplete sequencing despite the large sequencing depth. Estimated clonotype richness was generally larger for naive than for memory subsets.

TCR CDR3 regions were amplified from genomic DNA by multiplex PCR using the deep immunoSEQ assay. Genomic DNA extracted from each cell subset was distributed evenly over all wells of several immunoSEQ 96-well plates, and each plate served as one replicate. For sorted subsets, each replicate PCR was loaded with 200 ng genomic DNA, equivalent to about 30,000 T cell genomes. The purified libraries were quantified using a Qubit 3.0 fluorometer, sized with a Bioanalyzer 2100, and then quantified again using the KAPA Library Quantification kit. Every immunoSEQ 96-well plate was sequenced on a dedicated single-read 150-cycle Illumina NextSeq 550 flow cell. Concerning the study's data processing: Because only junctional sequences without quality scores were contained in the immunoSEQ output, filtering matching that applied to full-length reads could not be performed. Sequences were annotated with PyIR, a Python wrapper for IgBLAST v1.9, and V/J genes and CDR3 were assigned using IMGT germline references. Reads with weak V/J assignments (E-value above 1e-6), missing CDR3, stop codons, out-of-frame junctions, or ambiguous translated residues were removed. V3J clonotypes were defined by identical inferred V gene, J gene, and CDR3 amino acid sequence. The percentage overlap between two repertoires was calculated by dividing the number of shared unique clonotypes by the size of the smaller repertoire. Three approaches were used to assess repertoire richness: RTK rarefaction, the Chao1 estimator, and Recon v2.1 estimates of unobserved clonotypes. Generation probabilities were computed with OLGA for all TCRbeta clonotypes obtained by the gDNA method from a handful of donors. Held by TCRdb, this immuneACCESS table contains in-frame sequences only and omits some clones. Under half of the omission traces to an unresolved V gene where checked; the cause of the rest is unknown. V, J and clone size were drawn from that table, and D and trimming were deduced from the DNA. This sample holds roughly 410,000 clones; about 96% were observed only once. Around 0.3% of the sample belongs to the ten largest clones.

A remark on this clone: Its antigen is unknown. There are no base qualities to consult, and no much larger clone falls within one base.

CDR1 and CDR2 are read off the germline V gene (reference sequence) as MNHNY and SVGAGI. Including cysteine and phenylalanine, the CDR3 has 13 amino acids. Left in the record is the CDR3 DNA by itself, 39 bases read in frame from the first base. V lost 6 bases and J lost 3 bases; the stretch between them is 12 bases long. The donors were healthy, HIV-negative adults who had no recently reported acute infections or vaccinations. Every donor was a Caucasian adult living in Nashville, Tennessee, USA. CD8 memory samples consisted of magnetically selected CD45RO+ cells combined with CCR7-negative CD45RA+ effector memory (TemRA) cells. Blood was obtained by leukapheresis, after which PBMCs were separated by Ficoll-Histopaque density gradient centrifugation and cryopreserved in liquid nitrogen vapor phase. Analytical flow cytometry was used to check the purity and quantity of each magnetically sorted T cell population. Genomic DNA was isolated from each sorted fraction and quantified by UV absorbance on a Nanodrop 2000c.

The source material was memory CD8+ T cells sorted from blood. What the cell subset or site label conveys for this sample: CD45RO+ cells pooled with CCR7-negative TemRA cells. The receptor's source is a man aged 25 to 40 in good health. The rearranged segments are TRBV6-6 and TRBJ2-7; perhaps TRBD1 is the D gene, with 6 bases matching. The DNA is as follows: TGTGCCAGCAGGACCGGGACAAACTACGAGCAGTACTTC. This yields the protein CASRTGTNYEQYF.